The clone carrying this T cell receptor (beta chain) was recorded many times. Its target is unknown. This record comes from a study of T-cell memory formation after mild COVID-19. Notes on the study in general: Shrinking CD4+ clones were chiefly CM and EM; CD8+ ones were chiefly EMRA. Clones that contracted from day 15 to 85 had balanced CD4/CD8; later expanders were CD4+ biased.

The CDR3 has 15 amino acids. The junction had 8 bases not matched to a gene; V was cut back by 4 bases and J by 7 bases. TCRdb redid the calling of the 5' RACE reads with MiXCR, one entry per CDR3 protein. In the table there are 450,000 to 650,000 distinct CDR3 sequences, approximately 21% of which are singletons. The specimen was PBMCs or a T cell subset sorted from them (not recorded which). This clonotype was obtained from an adult woman who had mild COVID-19 (a few samples of this study predate the infection). Cell type and time point are not known. The chain combines TRBV12-3 or TRBV12-4 with TRBJ2-1, with TRBD2 matching 9 bases. The CDR3 is CASSSGGRAMNEQFF. CDR3 DNA: TGTGCCAGCAGTTCGGGCGGGAGGGCCATGAATGAGCAGTTCTTC.